This TCR beta chain was sequenced for a study of Tregs in tolerant kidney transplant recipients. General study findings and limits: Biological reproducibility was not directly addressed, but technical replication error appeared minimal. Expanding Tregs on activated donor B cells appeared to best identify donor-specific TCRbeta clones. Findings come from small patient numbers and require larger validation.

The germline V gene has CDR1 SEHNR and CDR2 FQNEAQ (reference sequence). Trimming pared 3 bases from V and 4 bases from J, leaving 10 bases between. The CDR3 covers 14 residues. As to this clone: Its specificity is not known.

Unstimulated Tregs (CD4+CD25+CD127-) and CD4+CD25- non-Tregs were sorted from PBMCs. The assay was immunoSEQ multiplex PCR, and TCRdb's table has in-frame clones only and misses some. The repertoire consists of tens of thousands of clones, with about 86% occurring once and the leading ten covering about 5%. This chain joins TRBV7-9 and TRBJ1-5; a weak D match, TRBD1 (5 bases). The receptor's source is a human donor in good health. Sequencing used CD4+ T cells from blood. This CDR3 is CASSFSSGNQPQHF. CDR3 coding DNA: TGTGCCAGCAGCTTTTCGTCAGGGAATCAGCCCCAGCATTTT. Drawing the rest from reference TRBV7-9 and TRBJ1-5, the complete variable domain is DTGVSQNPRHKITKRGQNVTFRCDPISEHNRLYWYRQTLGQGPEFLTYFQNEAQLEKSRLLSDRFSAERPKGSFSTLEIQRTEQGDSAMYLCASSFSSGNQPQHFGDGTRLSIL.